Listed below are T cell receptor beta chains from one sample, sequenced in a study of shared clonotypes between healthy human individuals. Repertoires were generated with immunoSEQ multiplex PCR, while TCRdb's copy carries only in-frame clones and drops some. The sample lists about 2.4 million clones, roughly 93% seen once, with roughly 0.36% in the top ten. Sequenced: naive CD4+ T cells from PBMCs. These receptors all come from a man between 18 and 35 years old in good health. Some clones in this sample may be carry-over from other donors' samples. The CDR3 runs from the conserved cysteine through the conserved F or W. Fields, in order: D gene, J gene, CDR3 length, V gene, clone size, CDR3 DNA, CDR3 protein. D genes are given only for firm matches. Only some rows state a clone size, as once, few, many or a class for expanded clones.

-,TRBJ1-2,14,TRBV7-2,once,TGTGCCAGCAGCTTAGTCAGCGGGGGAGCTGGCTACACCTTC,CASSLVSGGAGYTF
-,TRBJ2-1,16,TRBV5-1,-,TGCGCCAGCAGCTTGATAACGGCTCCGGGAGTTTTTGAGCAGTTCTTC,CASSLITAPGVFEQFF
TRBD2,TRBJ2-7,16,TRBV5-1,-,TGCGCCAGCAGCTTGCAGGGACTAGCGGGAGCTTACGAGCAGTACTTC,CASSLQGLAGAYEQYF
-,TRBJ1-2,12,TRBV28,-,TGTGCCAGCAGTTTGTCTCAGGGTAGTTACACCTTC,CASSLSQGSYTF
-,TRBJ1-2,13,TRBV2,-,TGTGCCAGCAGTGTCGACTCTAACTATGGCTACACCTTC,CASSVDSNYGYTF
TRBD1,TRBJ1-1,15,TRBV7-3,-,TGTGCCAGCAGCTCGGGACAGGTGAGGAACACTGAAGCTTTCTTT,CASSSGQVRNTEAFF
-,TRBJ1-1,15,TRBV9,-,TGTGCCAGCAGCCCGGACCCACAGGGGAACACTGAAGCTTTCTTT,CASSPDPQGNTEAFF
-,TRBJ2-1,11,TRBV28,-,TGTGCCAGCAGTTTATCGAATGAGCAGTTCTTC,CASSLSNEQFF
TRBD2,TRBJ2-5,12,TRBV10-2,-,TGCGCCAGTGGGGGGGACCAAGAGACCCAGTACTTC,CASGGDQETQYF
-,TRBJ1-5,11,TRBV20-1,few,TGCAGTGCTAGTAGCAATCAGCCCCAGCATTTT,CSASSNQPQHF
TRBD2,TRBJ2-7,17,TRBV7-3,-,TGTGCCAGCAGCTTAACGCGGCTAGCGGGAAGCTCCTACGAGCAGTACTTC,CASSLTRLAGSSYEQYF
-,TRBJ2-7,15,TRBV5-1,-,TGCGCCAGCAGCCGCGGGGGTCAGGGGTACTACGAGCAGTACTTC,CASSRGGQGYYEQYF
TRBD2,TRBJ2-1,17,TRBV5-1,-,TGCGCCAGCAGCTGGGGACTAGCGGGAAGCTCCTACAATGAGCAGTTCTTC,CASSWGLAGSSYNEQFF
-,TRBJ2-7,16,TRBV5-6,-,TGTGCCAGCAGCTTGAAGGTAGCGGTCCCCTCCTACGAGCAGTACTTC,CASSLKVAVPSYEQYF
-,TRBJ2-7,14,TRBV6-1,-,TGTGCCAGCAGTGAAGCGGTAGGGAACTCCGAGCAGTACTTC,CASSEAVGNSEQYF
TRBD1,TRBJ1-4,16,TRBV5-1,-,TGCGCCAGCAGCCCGGCCAGAGGGGGCGCGGGTGAAAAACTGTTTTTT,CASSPARGGAGEKLFF
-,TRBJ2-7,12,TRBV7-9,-,TGTGCCAGCAGCTTACCATCAGGCGAGCAGTACTTC,CASSLPSGEQYF
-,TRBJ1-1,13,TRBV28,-,TGTGCCAGCAGGATGGTACGAGTCACTGAAGCTTTCTTT,CASRMVRVTEAFF
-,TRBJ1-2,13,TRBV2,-,TGTGCCAGCAGTGTAACGGAGGGATATGGCTACACCTTC,CASSVTEGYGYTF
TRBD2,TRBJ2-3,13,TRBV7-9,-,TGTGCCAGCAGCTCCCGACTAGCGGATACGCAGTATTTT,CASSSRLADTQYF
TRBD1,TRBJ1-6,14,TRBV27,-,TGTGCCAGCAGTCTCACAGGGGGTAATTCACCCCTCCACTTT,CASSLTGGNSPLHF
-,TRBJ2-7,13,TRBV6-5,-,TGTGCCAGCAGTTCCCTCCCGGAGGGGAAGCAGTACTTC,CASSSLPEGKQYF
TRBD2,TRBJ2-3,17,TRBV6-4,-,TGTGCCAGCAGTGACCTTGGACTAGCGGGAGGCCCAGATACGCAGTATTTT,CASSDLGLAGGPDTQYF
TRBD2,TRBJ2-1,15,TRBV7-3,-,TGTGCCAGCAGCCAGCCGGGACTAGGGCCTGGTGAGCAGTTCTTC,CASSQPGLGPGEQFF
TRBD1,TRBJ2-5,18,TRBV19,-,TGTGCCAGTAGTATAGTATTTTGGCGACAGGGACCCTGGGAGACCCAGTACTTC,CASSIVFWRQGPWETQYF
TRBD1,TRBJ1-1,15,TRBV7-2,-,TGTGCCAGCAGCCCACGCGGGCAGGGGGTCACTGAAGCTTTCTTT,CASSPRGQGVTEAFF
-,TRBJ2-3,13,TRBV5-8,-,TGTGCCAGCAGCTTGGTGGGCCCCGATACGCAGTATTTT,CASSLVGPDTQYF
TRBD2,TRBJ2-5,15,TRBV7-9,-,TGTGCCAGCTTACAAGCGGGGAATTCAGAAGAGACCCAGTACTTC,CASLQAGNSEETQYF
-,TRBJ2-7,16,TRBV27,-,TGTGCCAGCAGTTTAAGGGGGAAGAAAAGCTCCTACGAGCAGTACTTC,CASSLRGKKSSYEQYF
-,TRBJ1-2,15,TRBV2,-,TGTGCCAGCAGTCCCTCTCCCGGGGCTAACTATGGCTACACCTTC,CASSPSPGANYGYTF
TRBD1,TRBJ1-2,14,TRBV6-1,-,TGTGCCAGCAGGCAGACCGGGACAGATTATGGCTACACCTTC,CASRQTGTDYGYTF
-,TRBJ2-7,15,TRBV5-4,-,TGTGCCAGCAGCTTCAGCTCCAGGGGTATCTACGAGCAGTACTTC,CASSFSSRGIYEQYF
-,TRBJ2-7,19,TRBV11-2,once,TGTGCCAGCAGCTGGGACGGGGGGCGTTTACATTACGGACTTTACGAGCAGTACTTC,CASSWDGGRLHYGLYEQYF
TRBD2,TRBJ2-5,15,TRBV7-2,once,TGTGCCAGCAGCACGCTAGCGGGAGACTGGGAGACCCAGTACTTC,CASSTLAGDWETQYF
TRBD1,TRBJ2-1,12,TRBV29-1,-,TGCAGCGGCAGGGACAGGGATAATGAGCAGTTCTTC,CSGRDRDNEQFF
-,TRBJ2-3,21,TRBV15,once,TGTGCCACCAGCAGAGGGTACCCAGCGGGCCCCATCCTGCCTGGCACAGATACGCAGTATTTT,CATSRGYPAGPILPGTDTQYF
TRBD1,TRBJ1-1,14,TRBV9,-,TGTGCCAGCAGCCTAGAGGGGGCAGGGGGCCTTGCTTTCTTT,CASSLEGAGGLAFF
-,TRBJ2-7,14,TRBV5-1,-,TGCGCCAGCAGCTTGGGAGGGAGTCCCTACGAGCAGTACTTC,CASSLGGSPYEQYF
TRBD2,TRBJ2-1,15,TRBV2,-,TGTGCCAGCAGTCGAGATATAGCGGGAGACAATGAGCAGTTCTTC,CASSRDIAGDNEQFF
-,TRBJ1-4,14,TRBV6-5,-,TGTGCCAGCAGTTACTCCCCTTACCGCGGGAAACTGTTTTTT,CASSYSPYRGKLFF